The 19 T cell receptor beta chains in this list originate from one sample, sequenced in a study of T cells in Graves' hyperthyroidism and ophthalmopathy. There were TCR beta CDR3 regions amplified from RNA transcripts. Initially, a first-round RT-PCR of the TCR CDR3 employed the HTBI primer set. TCRdb reprocessed the multiplex PCR reads with MiXCR, giving one entry per CDR3 protein. The repertoire holds about 610,000 distinct CDR3 sequences, more than 15% seen once, with approximately 3.5% in the top ten. Sample: blood. The receptors stem from a woman aged 40 to 50 with Graves' ophthalmopathy.

This clonotype has at least ten counts. The CDR3 loop is CASSFGTSNEQFF. CDR3 coding DNA: TGTGCCAGCAGCTTTGGGACATCCAATGAGCAGTTCTTC. J is TRBJ2-1 and V is TRBV11-2; the D gene is possibly TRBD1 (6 bases). The CDR3 is 13 residues long. The germline CDR1 and CDR2 sequences are SGHAT and FQNNGV. V was cut by 3 bases and J by 6 bases, with 9 bases left in between. The complete variable domain, with remaining parts taken from reference TRBV11-2 and TRBJ2-1, reads EAGVAQSPRYKIIEKRQSVAFWCNPISGHATLYWYQQILGQGPKLLIQFQNNGVVDDSQLPKDRFSAERLKGVDSTLKIQPAKLEDSAVYLCASSFGTSNEQFFGPGTRLTVL.

The sample holds a few counts of this clonotype. This may be a read error, as it is one base from a much larger clone. This chain connects TRBV3-1 to TRBJ2-5; D unresolved. The V and J ends lost 2 bases and 1 base respectively, with 8 bases between them. Germline-derived CDR1 and CDR2 are LGHDT and YNNKEL (reference sequence). The CDR3 spans 14 residues. DNA of the CDR3: TGTGCCAGCAGCCAAAGGGTTACCCAAGAGACCCAGTACTTC. It codes for CASSQRVTQETQYF.

Many counts were recorded for this clonotype. The gene calls are TRBV30 and TRBJ1-4, with D maybe TRBD1 (5 bases). Between the trimmed V and J ends, which lost 0 bases and 7 bases, there was a span of 12 bases. This CDR3 is 14 amino acids long. In germline, CDR1 is GTSNPN, CDR2 SVGIG (reference sequence). The CDR3 sequence is CAWSVGGSGEKLFF. CDR3 sequence (DNA): TGTGCCTGGAGTGTCGGGGGGAGTGGTGAAAAACTGTTTTTT.

This clonotype was seen ten or more times. The chain employs TRBV28 and TRBJ2-7; D is perhaps TRBD1 (6 bases). The V end was cut by 8 bases, the J end by 2 bases, with 13 bases between. The CDR3 is 13 amino acids. The germline V gene has CDR1 MDHEN and CDR2 SYDVKM. CDR3 DNA: TGTGCCAGCTCGAGGACAGCCCCCTACGAGCAGTACTTC. Amino acid sequence: CASSRTAPYEQYF. The whole variable domain, filled in from reference TRBV28 and TRBJ2-7, reads DVKVTQSSRYLVKRTGEKVFLECVQDMDHENMFWYRQDPGLGLRLIYFSYDVKMKEKGDIPEGYSVSREKKERFSLILESASTNQTSMYLCASSRTAPYEQYFGPGTRLTVT.

In its sample, this clonotype was seen a few times. The CDR3 spells CASSPARLADYNEQFF. The DNA for the CDR3 is TGTGCCAGCAGCCCCGCGCGGCTAGCGGATTACAATGAGCAGTTCTTC. The chain is built from TRBV6-1 and TRBJ2-1, with 7 bases aligning to TRBD2. V was pared by 6 bases and J by 4 bases, with 12 bases of the junction left unmatched. This CDR3 has 16 amino acids. Germline lookup yields CDR1 MNHNS and CDR2 SASEGT.

This clonotype was seen repeatedly, ten times or more. The chain joins TRBV4-2 to TRBJ2-3; the D is unclear. V was shortened by 0 bases and J by 8 bases, with 9 bases between the two germline ends. Germline V CDR1 and CDR2: LGHNA, YNFKEQ. The CDR3 sequence is 13 residues long. The CDR3 here is CASSQEGRGTQYF. The CDR3 DNA reads as TGTGCCAGCAGCCAAGAAGGACGAGGTACGCAGTATTTT.

The rearrangement uses TRBV10-3 and TRBJ2-5, with D tentatively TRBD1 or TRBD2 (6 bases each). Germline V lookup: CDR1 ENHRY, CDR2 SYGVKD. V lost 10 bases, J lost 2 bases, and 14 bases lay in between. The CDR3 totals 13 residues. CDR3 nucleotide sequence: TGTGCCAGCTCGGGGGCAGGTCAAGAGACCCAGTACTTC. Amino acids: CASSGAGQETQYF.

The sample holds one count of this clonotype. V is TRBV28 and J is TRBJ1-4; 9 bases match TRBD1. Trimming at V came to 7 bases and at J to 7 bases, leaving 16 bases not matched to a gene. Germline V gene sequence: CDR1 MDHEN, CDR2 SYDVKM. The CDR3 loop spans 17 amino acids. The CDR3 DNA is TGTGCCAGCACCATCCAGGGAGCGGGACAGGGTAGTGAAAAACTGTTTTTT. This codes for CASTIQGAGQGSEKLFF.

A few counts support this clonotype. This rearrangement joins TRBV12-3 or TRBV12-4 to TRBJ2-1; possible D gene TRBD1, 6 bases. The V and J ends lost 4 bases and 4 bases respectively, with 11 bases between them. The CDR3 is made up of 14 amino acids. The CDR3 spells CASSSRDKYNEQFF. CDR3 in DNA: TGTGCCAGCAGTTCTAGGGACAAATACAATGAGCAGTTCTTC.

This clonotype showed up many times. The rearrangement uses TRBV6-1 and TRBJ2-1; tentatively, D is TRBD2 (9 bases). CDR1 and CDR2 from the germline V gene are MNHNS and SASEGT. V lost 2 bases and J lost 3, with 26 bases in between. CDR3 size: 20 residues. This CDR3 reads CASSEIGQGMIAGVYNEQFF. The CDR3 nucleotides are TGTGCCAGCAGTGAAATTGGACAGGGCATGATAGCGGGAGTCTACAATGAGCAGTTCTTC.

This clonotype was detected ten times or more. The chain links TRBV7-8 to TRBJ2-5; TRBD1 matches 7 bases. The CDR3 length is 16 residues. Looked up from germline, CDR1 is SGHVS and CDR2 is FQNEAQ. The J segment lost 1 base and the V segment lost 8 bases, leaving 13 bases of the junction unmatched. CDR3 sequence (DNA): TGTGCCAGCGTCCGACAGGGTGTGGGGGCCCAAGAGACCCAGTACTTC. It translates to CASVRQGVGAQETQYF.

Many counts were recorded for this clonotype. The V gene is TRBV11-1, the J gene TRBJ2-1, with TRBD2 matching over 11 bases. CDR1 and CDR2 (germline): SGHAT, FQDESV (reference sequence). This CDR3 is 16 amino acids long. V shed 5 bases, J shed 9 bases, and the junction held 12 bases outside the gene matches. The CDR3 here is CASSHNPGLAVGEQFF. CDR3 DNA sequence: TGTGCCAGCAGCCATAATCCGGGACTAGCGGTTGGTGAGCAGTTCTTC.

This clonotype has a handful of counts. The chain is built from TRBV28 and TRBJ2-3, with 12 bases that match TRBD2. V lost 6 bases and J lost 6; bases outside the gene matches: 7. CDR1 and CDR2 (germline): MDHEN, SYDVKM. There are 15 residues in the CDR3. The CDR3 region is CASRPGTSGFDTQYF. The CDR3 DNA reads as TGTGCCAGCAGGCCGGGGACTAGCGGGTTTGATACGCAGTATTTT.

As for this clonotype: A much larger clone sits a single nucleotide away, making a read error possible. The V and J genes are TRBV12-3 or TRBV12-4 and TRBJ1-1; 7 bases map to TRBD1. This CDR3 is built from 14 residues. DNA of the CDR3: TGTGCCAGCATCCGAGGGACAGAGAACACTCAAGCTTTCTTT. This sequence encodes CASIRGTENTQAFF.

The chain carries TRBV7-8 and TRBJ2-3; weak D call: TRBD2 (6 bases). V was shortened by 2 bases and J by 3 bases, with 12 bases between the two germline ends. Germline CDR1 is SGHVS and CDR2 is FQNEAQ. The CDR3 sequence is 15 residues long. The CDR3 sequence: CASSLTLGGTDTQYF. CDR3 DNA: TGTGCCAGCAGCTTAACCCTTGGAGGGACAGATACGCAGTATTTT.

The genes are TRBV24-1 and TRBJ1-2; the D gene is possibly TRBD1 (5 bases). The germline V gene encodes CDR1 KGHDR and CDR2 SFDVKD. With 4 bases removed from V and 5 bases from J, the gap between germline ends came to 16 bases. This CDR3 has 15 amino acids. CDR3 loop: CATSDPGRATYGYTF. CDR3 sequence (DNA): TGTGCCACCAGTGACCCGGGGCGAGCGACATATGGCTACACCTTC.

This clonotype was counted between two and nine times. The chain combines TRBV12-3 or TRBV12-4 with TRBJ1-6; D is unresolved. The V end was cut by 5 bases, the J end by 2 bases, with 7 bases between. This CDR3 is built from 14 residues. The CDR3 DNA sequence: TGTGCCAGCAGTCAAAATACCTATAATTCACCCCTCCACTTT. It codes for CASSQNTYNSPLHF.

This clonotype was found many times. This chain connects TRBV6-1 to TRBJ2-3, with 10 bases fitting TRBD1. The CDR3 is 16 amino acids. Germline-derived CDR1 and CDR2 are MNHNS and SASEGT. J was trimmed by 1 base and V by 3 bases; bases with no gene match: 4. CDR3 loop: CASSEDRGIGTDTQYF. In nucleotides, the CDR3 is TGTGCCAGCAGTGAGGACAGGGGGATTGGCACAGATACGCAGTATTTT.

In this sample, this clonotype turned up a few times. Given a much more abundant clone one base away, this may be a read error. The chain links TRBV18 to TRBJ2-3; tentatively, D is TRBD2 (5 bases). The CDR3 is 14 amino acids. CDR1 is KGHSH and CDR2 is LQKENI in the germline V gene. The V end was cut by 5 bases, the J end by 2 bases, with 11 bases between. The CDR3 DNA reads TGTGCCAGCTCAGCAGCGGTCACCACAGATACGCAGTATTTT. This codes for CASSAAVTTDTQYF.